Included here is one T cell receptor (beta chain) sequence, with context. The CDR3 has 15 residues. CDR1 is SGHVS, CDR2 FQNEAQ, per germline. The V gene lost 4 bases and the J gene lost 0 bases, with 9 bases spanning the gap. This sample is drawn from a study of blood T cell repertoires in COVID-19. Study information: The samples span acute and convalescent COVID-19 from the United States, Italy and Spain.

Exposed participants came across a COVID-19 case within 2 weeks before study entry. Using immunoSEQ multiplex PCR, the repertoire was profiled, and TCRdb retains in-frame clones only, with some absent. The sample shows a few hundred thousand clones, roughly nine tenths of them seen only once. This TCR was recovered from a woman in her forties or fifties who had been exposed to COVID-19. Sequenced material: PBMCs or T cells enriched from blood (not recorded which). This rearrangement joins TRBV7-8 to TRBJ2-2, with unresolved D. For the CDR3, the DNA is TGTGCCAGCAGCTCACAGAGAACGAACACCGGGGAGCTGTTTTTT. It specifies CASSSQRTNTGELFF.